One sample yielded the 20 T cell receptor beta chains listed below, sequenced in a study of blood T cell repertoires in COVID-19. The data were produced by immunoSEQ multiplex PCR, yet TCRdb's version contains in-frame clones alone and is incomplete. Here the sample spans some 250,000 clones, about 86% being singletons. The specimen sequenced was peripheral blood. The receptors here all came from a man aged 50-60 years with active or convalescent COVID-19.

The CDR3 DNA is TGTGCCAGCACCCCGGACAGACAAGAGACCCAGTACTTC. Translating gives CASTPDRQETQYF. The chain joins TRBV12-3 or TRBV12-4 to TRBJ2-5; maybe TRBD1 (6 bases). Trimming removed 7 bases at V and 2 bases at J, with 11 bases between. This CDR3 has 13 amino acids.

This clone was counted a few times. The J gene is TRBJ2-7, the V gene TRBV4-1; tentative D call: TRBD1 (5 bases). V was cut by 0 bases and J by 3 bases, with 6 bases left in between. Germline CDR1 MGHRA, CDR2 YSYEKL. There are 13 residues in the CDR3. CDR3 protein: CASSQEQDYEQYF. CDR3 DNA sequence: TGCGCCAGCAGCCAAGAACAGGACTACGAGCAGTACTTC.

The rearrangement links TRBV12-2 to TRBJ1-5; the D segment call TRBD1 is taken from the table without a DNA check. TRBV12-2 is a pseudogene locus. The CDR3 is 15 residues long. The CDR3 loop is CASRLGQEENQPQHF. CDR3 nucleotides: TGTGCAAGTCGCCTCGGACAAGAGGAAAATCAGCCCCAGCATTTT.

As concerns this clone: The sample holds other DNA sequences that translate to the same CDR3. The rearrangement links TRBV6-5 to TRBJ1-1; a possible D gene is TRBD1 (5 bases). Germline CDR1 MNHEY, CDR2 SVGAGI. V was clipped by 2 bases and J by 1 base, with 5 bases between them. The CDR3 spans 13 residues. The CDR3 sequence: CASSYDRNTEAFF. The CDR3 coding sequence is TGTGCCAGCAGTTACGACAGGAACACTGAAGCTTTCTTT.

This clone was counted between two and nine times. The genes are TRBV5-4 and TRBJ2-7; 7 bases are a match to TRBD1. J gave up 5 bases and V 0 bases, and 5 bases lay outside the gene matches. The CDR3 is 14 amino acids. Germline assignment: CDR1 SGHNT and CDR2 YYREEE (reference sequence). The CDR3 nucleotides are TGTGCCAGCAGCTTGGACAGGGGCGCCGACGAGCAGTACTTC. Translation gives CASSLDRGADEQYF.

This clone was detected only a few times. The chain's CDR3 is CASSRREQETQYF. For the CDR3, the DNA is TGTGCCAGCAGCCGCCGGGAACAAGAGACCCAGTACTTC. This chain uses TRBV12-3 or TRBV12-4 with TRBJ2-5, with D tentatively TRBD2 (5 bases). This CDR3 is 13 amino acids long. V was cut by 6 bases and J by 2 bases, with 10 bases left in between.

The rearrangement uses TRBV5-6 and TRBJ2-7, with 9 bases lining up with TRBD1. Germline V lookup: CDR1 SGHDT, CDR2 YYEEEE. The V gene end was trimmed by 5 bases and the J gene end by 3 bases; junction bases not matched to a gene: 6. The CDR3 spans 14 residues. CDR3 DNA sequence: TGTGCCAGCAGGACCGGGACAGGGAACTACGAGCAGTACTTC. As protein: CASRTGTGNYEQYF.

The chain links TRBV7-2 to TRBJ1-2; D possibly corresponds to TRBD1 (5 bases). Trimming removed 5 bases from V and 8 bases from J, with 21 bases in between. This CDR3 is built from 15 residues. Germline V gene lookup returns CDR1 SGHTA and CDR2 FQGNSA. The chain's CDR3 is CASSIQEGSPVGYTF. CDR3 nucleotides: TGTGCCAGCAGCATCCAGGAGGGGTCTCCTGTGGGCTACACCTTC. The variable domain in full, completed from reference TRBV7-2 and TRBJ1-2, reads GAGVSQSPSNKVTEKGKDVELRCDPISGHTALYWYRQSLGQGLEFLIYFQGNSAPDKSGLPSDRFSAERTGGSVSTLTIQRTQQEDSAVYLCASSIQEGSPVGYTFGSGTRLTVV.

This clone showed up just once. The chain has TRBV2 and TRBJ1-1, with TRBD1 identical over 8 bases. Per germline, CDR1 SNHLY and CDR2 FYNNEI. The CDR3 spans 14 residues. Trimming cost V 6 bases and J 4 bases; bases outside gene matches: 7. CDR3 DNA: TGTGCCAGCAGGCTCCGACAGGGGCCCACTGAAGCTTTCTTT. This gives the protein CASRLRQGPTEAFF.

This clone was detected ten times or more. The CDR3, as DNA: TGCGCCAGCAGCCAAGGTGTGTCAGGGTATGATAATTCACCCCTCCACTTT. This gives the protein CASSQGVSGYDNSPLHF. The genes are TRBV4-1 and TRBJ1-6; a weak D match, TRBD1 (5 bases). The CDR3 covers 17 residues. The germline V and J ends were trimmed by 1 base and 5 bases, with 15 bases remaining between them. The V gene's germline CDR1 is MGHRA and CDR2 YSYEKL.

The V and J genes are TRBV18 and TRBJ1-5, with D possibly TRBD1 on 5 matching bases. The germline V and J ends were trimmed by 3 bases and 4 bases, with 10 bases remaining between them. From germline, CDR1 is KGHSH and CDR2 LQKENI. The CDR3 is made up of 14 amino acids. As DNA, the CDR3 is TGTGCCAGCTCACCCCAGGACACAAATCAGCCCCAGCATTTT. Protein product: CASSPQDTNQPQHF. Supplemented by reference TRBV18 and TRBJ1-5, the full variable domain reads NAGVMQNPRHLVRRRGQEARLRCSPMKGHSHVYWYRQLPEEGLKFMVYLQKENIIDESGMPKERFSAEFPKEGPSILRIQQVVRGDSAAYFCASSPQDTNQPQHFGDGTRLSIL.

The V gene is TRBV19, the J gene TRBJ2-2, with TRBD1 matching over 9 bases. V was clipped by 5 bases and J by 5 bases; unmatched bases: 6. CDR1 and CDR2 from the germline V gene are LNHDA and SQIVND (reference sequence). This CDR3 contains 15 residues. CDR3 residues: CASSLQGARTGELFF. The CDR3 DNA reads TGTGCCAGTAGTCTACAGGGGGCAAGAACCGGGGAGCTGTTTTTT. Full variable domain (rest looked up from reference TRBV19 and TRBJ2-2): DGGITQSPKYLFRKEGQNVTLSCEQNLNHDAMYWYRQDPGQGLRLIYYSQIVNDFQKGDIAEGYSVSREKKESFPLTVTSAQKNPTAFYLCASSLQGARTGELFFGEGSRLTVL.

This clone was found a few times. This chain links TRBV2 with TRBJ2-7, with TRBD2 as a possible D gene (6 bases). V shed 5 bases and J shed 3 bases, with 17 bases lying between them. The V gene's germline CDR1 is SNHLY and CDR2 FYNNEI. The CDR3 contains 15 residues. The CDR3, as DNA: TGTGCCAGCAGTCCAAGCCGGGGTAGCGGCTACGAGCAGTACTTC. Translation: CASSPSRGSGYEQYF.

This clone was observed a single time. V usage is TRBV12-3 or TRBV12-4 and J usage is TRBJ1-1; no firm D call. The V end lost 6 bases, the J end lost 5 bases, and 10 bases lay between the germline ends. The CDR3 has 12 amino acids. The CDR3, as DNA: TGTGCCAGCAGGGACTTGGGAACTGAAGCTTTCTTT. Residues: CASRDLGTEAFF.

The CDR3 DNA is TGTGCCAGCAGCTTAGTCGAGTGGTCCTACGAGCAGTACTTC. Translation: CASSLVEWSYEQYF. The chain carries TRBV7-9 and TRBJ2-7; D gene ambiguous. In germline, CDR1 is SEHNR, CDR2 FQNEAQ (reference sequence). There are 14 residues in the CDR3. V was cut by 1 base and J by 1 base, with 8 bases left in between.

J is TRBJ2-7 and V is TRBV5-8; 7 nucleotides line up with TRBD1. The V gene end was trimmed by 4 bases and the J gene end by 0 bases; junction bases not matched to a gene: 10. Germline CDR1 is SGHTS and CDR2 is YDEGEE. CDR3 length equals 16 residues. CDR3 nucleotide sequence: TGTGCCAGCAGCCGAACTCGGGACAGCAGCTCCTACGAGCAGTACTTC. Amino acid sequence: CASSRTRDSSSYEQYF.

Written as DNA, the CDR3 is TGTGCCAGCAGCTTGTTAGGGACAGGGGGCAAATATGGCTACACCTTC. It is translated as CASSLLGTGGKYGYTF. V is TRBV5-8 and J is TRBJ1-2, with TRBD1 matching over 12 bases. V lost 1 base to trimming and J lost 5 bases; unmatched junction nucleotides: 6. The CDR3 consists of 16 residues. Germline V gives CDR1 SGHTS, CDR2 YDEGEE.

This sequence joins TRBV25-1 and TRBJ1-2; no firm D call. V was pared by 4 bases and J by 3 bases, with 12 bases between. Germline CDR1 and CDR2: MGHDK and SYGVNS. This CDR3 has 14 amino acids. For the CDR3, the DNA is TGTGCCAGCAGTGCACCGGGGTTGTACTATGGCTACACCTTC. Protein sequence: CASSAPGLYYGYTF.

The chain links TRBV4-1 to TRBJ1-5, with 11 positions matching TRBD1. Trimming at V came to 1 base and at J to 1 base, leaving 12 bases not matched to a gene. Germline CDR1 is MGHRA and CDR2 is YSYEKL. This CDR3 is built from 20 residues. The CDR3 DNA sequence: TGCGCCAGCAGCCAAGCACTTGGACAGGGGGCTTGGATGAGCAATCAGCCCCAGCATTTT. This translates into CASSQALGQGAWMSNQPQHF.

This clone has only one observation. CDR3 sequence reads: CASSPGTSGGTDTQYF. In DNA, the CDR3 is TGTGCCAGCAGCCCCGGGACTAGCGGGGGTACAGATACGCAGTATTTT. This sequence joins TRBV5-6 and TRBJ2-3, with 14 positions matching TRBD2. The V gene end was trimmed by 4 bases and the J gene end by 3 bases; junction bases not matched to a gene: 4. The CDR3 consists of 16 residues. Germline CDR1 SGHDT, CDR2 YYEEEE.